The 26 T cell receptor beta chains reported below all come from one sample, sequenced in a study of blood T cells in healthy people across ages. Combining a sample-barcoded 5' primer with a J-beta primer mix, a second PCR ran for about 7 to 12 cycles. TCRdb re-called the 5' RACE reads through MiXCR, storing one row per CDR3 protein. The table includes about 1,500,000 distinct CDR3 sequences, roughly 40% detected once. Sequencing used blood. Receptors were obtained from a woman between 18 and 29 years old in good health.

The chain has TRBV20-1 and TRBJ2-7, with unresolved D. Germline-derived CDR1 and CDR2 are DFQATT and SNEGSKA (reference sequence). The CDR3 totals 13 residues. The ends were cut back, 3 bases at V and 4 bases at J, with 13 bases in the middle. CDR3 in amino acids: CSASDDGSYEQYF. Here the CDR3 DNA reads TGCAGTGCTAGTGACGACGGATCTTACGAGCAGTACTTC.

The chain's CDR3 is CASSETSGTETQYF. The CDR3 bases are TGCGCCAGCAGTGAGACCAGCGGGACAGAGACCCAGTACTTC. The rearrangement joins TRBV10-2 to TRBJ2-5; 7 bases line up with TRBD2. Trimming took 2 bases from V and 4 from J; bases not matched to a gene: 4. The CDR3 extends over 14 amino acids. Looked up from germline, CDR1 is WSHSY and CDR2 is SAAADI.

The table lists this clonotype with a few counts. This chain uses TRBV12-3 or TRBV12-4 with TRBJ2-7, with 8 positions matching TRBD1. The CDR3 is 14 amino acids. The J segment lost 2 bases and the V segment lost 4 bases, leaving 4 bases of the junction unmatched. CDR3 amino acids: CASSSTGDAYEQYF. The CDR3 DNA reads TGTGCCAGCAGTTCGACAGGGGACGCCTACGAGCAGTACTTC.

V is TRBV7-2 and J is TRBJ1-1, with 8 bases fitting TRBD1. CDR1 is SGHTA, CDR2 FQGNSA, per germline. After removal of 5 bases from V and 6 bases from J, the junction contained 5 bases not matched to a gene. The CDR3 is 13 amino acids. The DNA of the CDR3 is TGTGCCAGCAGCCGACAGGGGCCCGCTGAAGCTTTCTTT. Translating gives CASSRQGPAEAFF.

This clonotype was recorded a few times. CDR3 bases: TGCGCCAGCAGCTTGGCCGTGGGGGTCTCCACTGAAGCTTTCTTT. It codes for CASSLAVGVSTEAFF. This rearrangement joins TRBV5-1 to TRBJ1-1; the D gene is possibly TRBD1 (5 bases). CDR1 and CDR2 from the germline V gene are SGHRS and YFSETQ. The CDR3 covers 15 residues. Trimming removed 0 bases at V and 4 bases at J, with 13 bases between.

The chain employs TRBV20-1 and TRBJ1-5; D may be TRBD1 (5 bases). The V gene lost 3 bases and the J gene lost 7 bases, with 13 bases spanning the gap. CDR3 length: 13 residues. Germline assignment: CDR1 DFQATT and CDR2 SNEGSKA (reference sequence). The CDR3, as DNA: TGCAGTGCTAGTGATGGGGGGAGCCAGCCCCAGCATTTT. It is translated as CSASDGGSQPQHF.

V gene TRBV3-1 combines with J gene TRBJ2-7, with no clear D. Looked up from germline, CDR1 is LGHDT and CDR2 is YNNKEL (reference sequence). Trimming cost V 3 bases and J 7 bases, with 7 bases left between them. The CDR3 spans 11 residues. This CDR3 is CASSHYNEQYF. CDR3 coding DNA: TGTGCCAGCAGCCACTACAATGAGCAGTACTTC.

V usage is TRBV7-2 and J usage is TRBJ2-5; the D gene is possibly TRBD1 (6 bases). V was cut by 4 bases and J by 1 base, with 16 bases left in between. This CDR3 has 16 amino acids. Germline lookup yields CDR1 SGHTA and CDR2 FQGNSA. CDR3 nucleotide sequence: TGTGCCAGCAGCTCTTTAGGACAGATTATCCAAGAGACCCAGTACTTC. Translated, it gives CASSSLGQIIQETQYF.

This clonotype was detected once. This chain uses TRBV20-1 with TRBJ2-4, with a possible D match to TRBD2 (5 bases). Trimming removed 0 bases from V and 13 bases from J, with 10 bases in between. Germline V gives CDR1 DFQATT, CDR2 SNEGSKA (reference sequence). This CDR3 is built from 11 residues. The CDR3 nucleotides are TGCAGTGCTAGAGAGACTCCGGGGCAGTACTTC. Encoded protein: CSARETPGQYF.

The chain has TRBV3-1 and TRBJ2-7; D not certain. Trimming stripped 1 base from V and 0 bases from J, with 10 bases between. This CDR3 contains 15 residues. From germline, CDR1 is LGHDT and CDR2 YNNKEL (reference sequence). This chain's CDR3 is CASSQVSGVSYEQYF. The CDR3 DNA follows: TGTGCCAGCAGCCAAGTATCCGGAGTCTCCTACGAGCAGTACTTC.

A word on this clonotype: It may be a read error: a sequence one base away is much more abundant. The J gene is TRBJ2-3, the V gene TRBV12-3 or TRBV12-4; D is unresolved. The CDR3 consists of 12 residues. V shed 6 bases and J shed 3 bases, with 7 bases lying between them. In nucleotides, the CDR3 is TGTGCCAGCAGGACAACAACAGATACGCAGTATTTT. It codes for CASRTTTDTQYF.

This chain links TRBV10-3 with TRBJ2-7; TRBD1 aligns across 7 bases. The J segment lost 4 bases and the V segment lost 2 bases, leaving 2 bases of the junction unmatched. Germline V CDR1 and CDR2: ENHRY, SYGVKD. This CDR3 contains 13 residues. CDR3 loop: CAISETGVYEQYF. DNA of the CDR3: TGTGCCATCAGTGAGACAGGGGTATACGAGCAGTACTTC.

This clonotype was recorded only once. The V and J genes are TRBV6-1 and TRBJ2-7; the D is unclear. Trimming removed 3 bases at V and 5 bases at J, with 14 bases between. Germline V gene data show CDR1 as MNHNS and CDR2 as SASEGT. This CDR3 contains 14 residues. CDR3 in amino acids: CASSEMSIFDEQYF. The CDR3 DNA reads TGTGCCAGCAGTGAGATGAGTATTTTTGACGAGCAGTACTTC.

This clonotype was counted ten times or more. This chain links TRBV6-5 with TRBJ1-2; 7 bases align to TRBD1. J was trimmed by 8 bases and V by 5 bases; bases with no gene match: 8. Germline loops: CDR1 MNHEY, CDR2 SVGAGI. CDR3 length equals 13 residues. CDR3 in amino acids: CASSTDRALGYTF. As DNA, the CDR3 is TGTGCCAGCAGTACCGACAGGGCCCTCGGCTACACCTTC.

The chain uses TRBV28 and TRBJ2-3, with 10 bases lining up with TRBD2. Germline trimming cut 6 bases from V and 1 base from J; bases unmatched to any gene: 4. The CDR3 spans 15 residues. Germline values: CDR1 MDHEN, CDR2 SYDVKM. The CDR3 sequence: CASRTLAGGTDTQYF. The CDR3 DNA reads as TGTGCCAGCAGGACCCTAGCGGGGGGCACAGATACGCAGTATTTT.

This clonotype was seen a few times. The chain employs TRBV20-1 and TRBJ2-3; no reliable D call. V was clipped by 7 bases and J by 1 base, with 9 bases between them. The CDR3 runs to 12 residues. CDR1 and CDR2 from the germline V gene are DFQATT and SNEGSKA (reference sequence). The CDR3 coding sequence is TGCAGTGTGGAGCTCCGCACAGATACGCAGTATTTT. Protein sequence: CSVELRTDTQYF.

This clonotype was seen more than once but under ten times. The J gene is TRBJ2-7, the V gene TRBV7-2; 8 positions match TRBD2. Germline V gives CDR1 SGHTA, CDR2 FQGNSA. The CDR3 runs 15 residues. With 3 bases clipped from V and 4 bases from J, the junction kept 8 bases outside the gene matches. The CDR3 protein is CASSFLGSGGYEQYF. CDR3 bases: TGTGCCAGCAGCTTCTTAGGCAGCGGGGGTTACGAGCAGTACTTC. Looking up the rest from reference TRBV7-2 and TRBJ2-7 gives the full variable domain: GAGVSQSPSNKVTEKGKDVELRCDPISGHTALYWYRQSLGQGLEFLIYFQGNSAPDKSGLPSDRFSAERTGGSVSTLTIQRTQQEDSAVYLCASSFLGSGGYEQYFGPGTRLTVT.

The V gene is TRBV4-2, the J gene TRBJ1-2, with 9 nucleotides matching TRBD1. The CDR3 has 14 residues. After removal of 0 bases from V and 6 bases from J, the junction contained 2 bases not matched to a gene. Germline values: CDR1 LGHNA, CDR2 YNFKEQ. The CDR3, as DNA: TGTGCCAGCAGCCAAGAGACAGGGGGGAATGGCTACACCTTC. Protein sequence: CASSQETGGNGYTF.

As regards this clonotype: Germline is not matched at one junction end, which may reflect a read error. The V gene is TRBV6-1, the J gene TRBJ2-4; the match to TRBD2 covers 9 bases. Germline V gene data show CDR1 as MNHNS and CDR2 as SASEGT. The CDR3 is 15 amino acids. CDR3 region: CASTSAGGGKNTQYF. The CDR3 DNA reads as TGTGCCAGCACCTCAGCGGGAGGTGGCAAAAACACTCAGTACTTC.

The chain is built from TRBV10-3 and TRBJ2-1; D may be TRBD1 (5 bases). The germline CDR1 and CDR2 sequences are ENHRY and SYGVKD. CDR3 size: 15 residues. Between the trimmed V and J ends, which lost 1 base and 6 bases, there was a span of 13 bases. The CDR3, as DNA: TGTGCCATCAGTGAGTTGGGGCCGTCCGGCAATGAGCAGTTCTTC. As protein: CAISELGPSGNEQFF.

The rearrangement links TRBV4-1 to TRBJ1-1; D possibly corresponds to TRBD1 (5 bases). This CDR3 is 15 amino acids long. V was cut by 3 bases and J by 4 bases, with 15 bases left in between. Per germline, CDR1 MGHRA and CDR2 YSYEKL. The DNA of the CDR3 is TGCGCCAGCAGCCAGTACCGGGAACAGGTCACTGAAGCTTTCTTT. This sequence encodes CASSQYREQVTEAFF.

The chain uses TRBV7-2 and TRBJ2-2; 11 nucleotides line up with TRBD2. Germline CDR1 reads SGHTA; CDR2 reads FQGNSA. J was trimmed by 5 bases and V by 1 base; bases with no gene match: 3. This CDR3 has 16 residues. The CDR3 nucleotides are TGTGCCAGCAGCTTAGAGGCTAGCGGGAGGACCGGGGAGCTGTTTTTT. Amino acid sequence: CASSLEASGRTGELFF.

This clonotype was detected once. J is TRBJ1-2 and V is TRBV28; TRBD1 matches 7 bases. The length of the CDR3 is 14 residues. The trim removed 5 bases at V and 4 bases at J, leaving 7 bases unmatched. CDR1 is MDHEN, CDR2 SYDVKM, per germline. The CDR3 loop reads CASSVGAGGYGYTF. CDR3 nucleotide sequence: TGTGCCAGCAGTGTGGGGGCAGGGGGCTATGGCTACACCTTC.

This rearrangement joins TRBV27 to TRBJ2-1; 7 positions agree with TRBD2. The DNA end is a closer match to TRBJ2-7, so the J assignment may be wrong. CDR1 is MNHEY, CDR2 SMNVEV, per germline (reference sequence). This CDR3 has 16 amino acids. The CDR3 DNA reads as TGTGCCAGCATCCCTCGGGGGAGGGCCCCCTACAATGAGCAGTACTTC. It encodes CASIPRGRAPYNEQYF.

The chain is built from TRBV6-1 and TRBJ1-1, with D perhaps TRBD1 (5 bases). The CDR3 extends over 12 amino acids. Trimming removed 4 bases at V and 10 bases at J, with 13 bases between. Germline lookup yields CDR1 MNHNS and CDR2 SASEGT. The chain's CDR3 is CASSAPMRGAFF. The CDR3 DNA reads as TGTGCCAGCAGTGCCCCTATGAGGGGAGCTTTCTTT.

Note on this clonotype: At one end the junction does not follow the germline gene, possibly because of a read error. CDR3 sequence reads: CASSLEARTGSHTDTQYF. The CDR3 DNA follows: TGTGCTAGCAGCTTAGAAGCGAGGACGGGCAGCCACACAGATACGCAGTATTTT. The chain employs TRBV7-7 and TRBJ2-3; D not resolved. The CDR3 consists of 18 residues. In germline, CDR1 is SSHAT, CDR2 FNYEAQ (reference sequence).